These 2 T cell receptor beta chains share one sample of origin, sequenced in a study of regulatory T cells in long-lasting Graves disease. CDR3 regions were amplified by Arm-PCR using iRepertoire HTBI primers to build TCR beta libraries. TCRdb re-derived calls from the multiplex PCR reads in MiXCR, one entry per CDR3 protein. The sample consists of about 430,000 distinct CDR3 sequences, about 15% of them appearing once. Time point here: newly diagnosed GD, antithyroid drugs for less than 3 months. Extracted RNA from PBMCs served as the source of the TCR library. These data were likewise used in another study, on T cells in Graves' hyperthyroidism and ophthalmopathy.

This material consisted of peripheral blood mononuclear cells (PBMCs), taken at new diagnosis, from a patient treated with antithyroid drugs. Every receptor here comes from a woman aged 40 to 50 with Graves disease.

This clonotype was observed many times. The chain is built from TRBV19 and TRBJ1-2, with D possibly matching TRBD1 (6 bases). CDR1 and CDR2 (germline): LNHDA, SQIVND (reference sequence). The CDR3 consists of 13 residues. Deletions cut 5 bases from V and 3 bases from J, with 10 bases between. This CDR3 reads CASSHPGDYGYTF. In nucleotides, the CDR3 is TGTGCCAGTAGTCATCCAGGGGACTATGGCTACACCTTC.

This clonotype has at least ten counts. The rearrangement joins TRBV28 to TRBJ1-1; no definite D call. Trimming removed 1 base from V and 1 base from J, with 7 bases in between. This CDR3 comprises 14 residues. Germline loops: CDR1 MDHEN, CDR2 SYDVKM. The CDR3 here is CASSLYLGNTEAFF. As DNA, the CDR3 is TGTGCCAGCAGTTTATATTTGGGGAACACTGAAGCTTTCTTT. The whole variable domain, filled in from reference TRBV28 and TRBJ1-1, reads DVKVTQSSRYLVKRTGEKVFLECVQDMDHENMFWYRQDPGLGLRLIYFSYDVKMKEKGDIPEGYSVSREKKERFSLILESASTNQTSMYLCASSLYLGNTEAFFGQGTRLTVV.